What follows are 17 T cell receptor beta chains derived from one specimen sequenced in a study of blood T cell repertoires in COVID-19. The assay was immunoSEQ multiplex PCR, and TCRdb's table has in-frame clones only and misses some. This sample carries fewer than 200,000 clones, 70% to 90% of them seen once, and the ten largest clones take around 23%. Input material: PBMCs or T cells enriched from blood (not recorded which). These receptor sequences come from a woman aged 40 to 50 in a cohort exposed to, infected with or recovered from COVID-19 (not recorded which).

The J gene is TRBJ1-2, the V gene TRBV28; no definite D call. V lost 3 bases to trimming and J lost 2 bases, with 7 bases between them. Germline V gives CDR1 MDHEN, CDR2 SYDVKM. The CDR3 is made up of 13 amino acids. Here the CDR3 reads CASSLSLNYGYTF. For the CDR3, the DNA is TGTGCCAGCAGTTTGAGTTTGAACTATGGCTACACCTTC.

The genes are TRBV7-2 and TRBJ1-1; no clear D. Germline V gives CDR1 SGHTA, CDR2 FQGNSA. The CDR3 contains 12 residues. Trimming took off 4 bases at V and 6 bases at J, with 9 bases between the two ends. The chain's CDR3 is CASSSPGPEAFF. The CDR3 region has the DNA TGTGCCAGCAGCTCCCCTGGGCCTGAAGCTTTCTTT.

As regards this clone: An end of the junction does not agree with germline; a read error may underlie this. CDR3 region: CASTRTGGEDTQYF. Here the CDR3 DNA reads TGCGCCAGCACACGCACGGGGGGTGAAGACACCCAGTACTTC. The rearrangement joins TRBV5-1 to TRBJ2-5; the match to TRBD2 covers 7 bases. Looked up from germline, CDR1 is SGHRS and CDR2 is YFSETQ. The CDR3 consists of 14 residues.

The chain carries TRBV5-4 and TRBJ2-3; D is possibly TRBD2 (5 bases). The CDR3 is 19 amino acids. The ends were cut back, 4 bases at V and 5 bases at J, with 29 bases in the middle. The V gene's germline CDR1 is SGHNT and CDR2 YYREEE (reference sequence). The CDR3 nucleotides read TGTGCCAGCAGCCCTGGGGTGGCCAAATTCGCCAGTAGCGTAGATACGCAGTATTTT. It codes for CASSPGVAKFASSVDTQYF.

CDR3 bases: TGTGCCTGCCGAGGGGACAGGGAAACAGATACGCAGTATTTT. It specifies CACRGDRETDTQYF. The chain is built from TRBV19 and TRBJ2-3, with TRBD1 matching over 9 bases. The CDR3 is 14 amino acids. CDR1 and CDR2 from the germline V gene are LNHDA and SQIVND (reference sequence). The V and J ends lost 11 bases and 3 bases, in that order; junction bases with no gene match: 9.

This sequence joins TRBV11-2 and TRBJ1-6, with D tentatively TRBD1 (5 bases). CDR1 is SGHAT, CDR2 FQNNGV, per germline. The CDR3 contains 14 residues. V was cut by 5 bases and J by 7 bases, with 12 bases left in between. For the CDR3, the DNA is TGTGCCAGCAGCCCCGGGACTGAAAATTCACCCCTCCACTTT. Residues: CASSPGTENSPLHF.

The V call is TRBV10-3, the J call TRBJ1-5; 8 positions match TRBD1. The CDR3 covers 16 residues. V shed 2 bases, J shed 6 bases, and the junction held 9 bases outside the gene matches. Germline values: CDR1 ENHRY, CDR2 SYGVKD. In nucleotides, the CDR3 is TGTGCCATCAGTGAGGTCGGCGACAGGGGAGTTCAGCCCCAGCATTTT. It codes for CAISEVGDRGVQPQHF.

This clone has just a few counts. The rearrangement links TRBV7-8 to TRBJ1-2; possibly TRBD1 for D (6 bases). The CDR3 is made up of 14 amino acids. Germline assignment: CDR1 SGHVS and CDR2 FQNEAQ. The germline V and J ends were trimmed by 4 bases and 8 bases, with 17 bases remaining between them. The CDR3 bases are TGTGCCAGCAGCTCAAGCGTCACAGGGAACGGCTACACCTTC. Translating gives CASSSSVTGNGYTF.

The chain couples TRBV5-6 to TRBJ1-1, with a weak D call TRBD1 (5 bases). The CDR3 is made up of 16 amino acids. The V gene lost 1 base and the J gene lost 3 bases, with 16 bases spanning the gap. CDR1 and CDR2 (germline): SGHDT, YYEEEE. CDR3 nucleotides: TGTGCCAGCAGCTTGTTGCCCGGAGGGGAGGACACTGAAGCTTTCTTT. As protein: CASSLLPGGEDTEAFF.

This clone was picked up a small number of times. The chain has TRBV7-9 and TRBJ2-7; 8 bases align to TRBD2. Germline trimming cut 8 bases from V and 2 bases from J; bases unmatched to any gene: 8. Germline CDR1 SEHNR, CDR2 FQNEAQ (reference sequence). The CDR3 loop spans 14 amino acids. The CDR3 DNA follows: TGTGCCAGCTCGGGGGGGAGGCCACCCTACGAGCAGTACTTC. As protein: CASSGGRPPYEQYF.

The chain has TRBV7-9 and TRBJ2-5; 7 positions match TRBD2. Germline loops: CDR1 SEHNR, CDR2 FQNEAQ (reference sequence). This CDR3 contains 15 residues. With 5 bases clipped from V and 4 bases from J, the junction kept 10 bases outside the gene matches. CDR3 in DNA: TGTGCCAGCAGCCGACTCCGGGGGGATCTAGAGACCCAGTACTTC. It encodes CASSRLRGDLETQYF.

The chain recombines TRBV7-2 with TRBJ2-5, with 7 bases fitting TRBD1. The J segment lost 6 bases and the V segment lost 3 bases, leaving 7 bases of the junction unmatched. This CDR3 region has 14 residues. The germline V gene has CDR1 SGHTA and CDR2 FQGNSA. The CDR3 DNA reads TGTGCCAGCAGCTTGACAGGGCCTTTGAAGACCCAGTACTTC. Translation gives CASSLTGPLKTQYF. Supplemented by reference TRBV7-2 and TRBJ2-5, the full variable domain reads GAGVSQSPSNKVTEKGKDVELRCDPISGHTALYWYRQSLGQGLEFLIYFQGNSAPDKSGLPSDRFSAERTGGSVSTLTIQRTQQEDSAVYLCASSLTGPLKTQYFGPGTRLLVL.

The chain recombines TRBV10-3 with TRBJ2-1; TRBD2 matches at 10 bases. The trim removed 6 bases at V and 9 bases at J, leaving 11 bases unmatched. CDR3 length equals 15 residues. Germline values: CDR1 ENHRY, CDR2 SYGVKD. CDR3 coding DNA: TGTGCCATCAGGACCAGCGGGGGGGCCAGTGGTGAGCAGTTCTTC. It translates to CAIRTSGGASGEQFF.

The chain links TRBV27 to TRBJ1-3; D perhaps matches TRBD1 (6 bases). The germline V and J ends were trimmed by 6 bases and 10 bases, with 16 bases remaining between them. Germline assignment: CDR1 MNHEY and CDR2 SMNVEV (reference sequence). This CDR3 has 13 residues. The CDR3 nucleotides are TGTGCCAGCAGCTCCGGGACACTGGAAACCATATATTTT. It specifies CASSSGTLETIYF.

The chain uses TRBV21-1 and TRBJ1-1; the table assigns TRBD1, which was not confirmed against the DNA. TRBV21-1 is annotated as a pseudogene. The CDR3 totals 20 residues. The DNA for the CDR3 is TGTGCCAGCAGCAAAGCCCCAGGGGGCACGGCCTTTAAAATGAACACTGAAGCTTTCTTT. This translates into CASSKAPGGTAFKMNTEAFF.

The chain has TRBV6-5 and TRBJ1-1; D is unresolved. V gave up 4 bases and J gave up 5 bases, with 14 bases separating them. The germline CDR1 and CDR2 sequences are MNHEY and SVGAGI. The CDR3 contains 14 residues. Written as DNA, the CDR3 is TGTGCCAGCAGTTTAACCGGGAGTCGTACTGAAGCTTTCTTT. Amino acids: CASSLTGSRTEAFF.

The genes are TRBV13 and TRBJ1-1, with 7 bases lining up with TRBD1. From germline, CDR1 is PRHDT and CDR2 FYEKMQ (reference sequence). The CDR3 is 15 amino acids. The J segment lost 1 base and the V segment lost 4 bases, leaving 6 bases of the junction unmatched. CDR3 protein: CASSWRDSENTEAFF. The CDR3 DNA is TGTGCCAGCAGCTGGAGGGACAGTGAGAACACTGAAGCTTTCTTT.